These 14 T cell receptor beta chains were all obtained from the same sample, sequenced in a study of OX40 agonist ivuxolimab in advanced cancers. Using immunoSEQ multiplex PCR, the repertoire was profiled, and TCRdb retains in-frame clones only, with some absent. The repertoire holds more than 45,000 clones, with 75% to 80% as singletons. The sequences come from CD4+ or CD8+ T cells sorted from blood, collected in a trial of the OX40 agonist ivuxolimab. The receptors stem from an adult with an advanced solid tumor such as melanoma, head and neck, liver or kidney cancer.

V usage is TRBV6-5 and J usage is TRBJ2-5; 11 nucleotides line up with TRBD2. This CDR3 contains 15 residues. Trimming cost V 5 bases and J 3 bases; bases outside gene matches: 5. The germline V gene has CDR1 MNHEY and CDR2 SVGAGI. The CDR3 is CASSGTTSGKETQYF. In DNA form, the CDR3 reads TGTGCCAGCAGTGGGACGACTAGCGGGAAAGAGACCCAGTACTTC.

The rearrangement joins TRBV4-2 to TRBJ2-7, with D possibly being TRBD1 (7 bases). Germline V gene lookup returns CDR1 LGHNA and CDR2 YNFKEQ. The CDR3 length is 14 residues. V lost 4 bases and J lost 2, with 12 bases in between. The CDR3 DNA follows: TGTGCCAGCAGCCGGGGGGACAGCCCCTACGAGCAGTACTTC. It encodes CASSRGDSPYEQYF.

The rearrangement uses TRBV6-1 and TRBJ2-7; D remains unclear. Trimming left V 5 bases short and J 2 bases short, with 10 bases between. CDR1 is MNHNS, CDR2 SASEGT, per germline. The CDR3 sequence is 13 residues long. The CDR3 loop reads CASSPNGPYEQYF. Written as DNA, the CDR3 is TGTGCCAGCAGTCCCAATGGCCCCTACGAGCAGTACTTC.

The genes are TRBV5-1 and TRBJ2-5, with 10 nucleotides matching TRBD1. J gave up 2 bases and V 3 bases, and 7 bases lay outside the gene matches. Germline lookup yields CDR1 SGHRS and CDR2 YFSETQ. This CDR3 has 16 amino acids. The CDR3 spells CASSYQDRGNQETQYF. CDR3 coding DNA: TGCGCCAGCAGCTACCAGGACAGGGGGAATCAAGAGACCCAGTACTTC.

The rearrangement joins TRBV28 to TRBJ1-4; possibly TRBD1 for D (6 bases). CDR3 length: 13 residues. CDR1 and CDR2 (germline): MDHEN, SYDVKM. V lost 2 bases to trimming and J lost 8 bases, with 9 bases between them. DNA for the CDR3: TGTGCCAGCAGTTTAATCCAGGGGGAAAAACTGTTTTTT. Encoded protein: CASSLIQGEKLFF.

The chain combines TRBV5-1 with TRBJ2-1, with D possibly TRBD1 on 6 matching bases. V lost 2 bases to trimming and J lost 2 bases, with 11 bases between them. The CDR3 length is 15 residues. Germline lookup yields CDR1 SGHRS and CDR2 YFSETQ. CDR3 residues: CASSLPGQTYNEQFF. DNA for the CDR3: TGCGCCAGCAGCTTACCAGGACAGACCTACAATGAGCAGTTCTTC.

The V and J genes are TRBV28 and TRBJ1-4; perhaps TRBD1 as D (6 bases). Germline lookup yields CDR1 MDHEN and CDR2 SYDVKM. Trimming left V 3 bases short and J 1 base short, with 21 bases between. The CDR3 spans 19 residues. DNA of the CDR3: TGTGCCAGCAGTTTCCGGACAGAGGAGTTGATAGTAACTAATGAAAAACTGTTTTTT. Translation gives CASSFRTEELIVTNEKLFF.

This rearrangement joins TRBV19 to TRBJ2-5, with 15 nucleotides matching TRBD2. Unmatched junction bases numbered 9, after V lost 5 bases and J lost 5 bases. CDR1 is LNHDA and CDR2 is SQIVND in the germline V gene (reference sequence). The CDR3 has 17 residues. This CDR3 is CASSRTSGRARGETQYF. CDR3 DNA: TGTGCCAGTAGTCGGACTAGCGGGAGGGCCCGGGGCGAGACCCAGTACTTC.

This chain connects TRBV29-1 to TRBJ2-7; D is unresolved. Trimming pared 4 bases from V and 2 bases from J, leaving 12 bases between. Germline CDR1 reads SQVTM; CDR2 reads ANQGSEA. The CDR3 is 13 amino acids. The CDR3: CSVVWTEPYEQYF. CDR3 DNA sequence: TGCAGCGTTGTTTGGACGGAACCCTACGAGCAGTACTTC.

This clone was counted once. This chain connects TRBV5-6 to TRBJ1-2, with D hard to call. CDR3 length: 12 residues. CDR1 and CDR2 from the germline V gene are SGHDT and YYEEEE. The V end was cut by 1 base, the J end by 7 bases, with 8 bases between. Here the CDR3 reads CASSLTDLGYTF. CDR3 in DNA: TGTGCCAGCAGCTTGACCGATCTTGGCTACACCTTC.

This chain connects TRBV4-2 to TRBJ2-2; TRBD1 matches at 8 bases. The CDR3 extends over 17 amino acids. The germline V gene has CDR1 LGHNA and CDR2 YNFKEQ. Germline trimming cut 0 bases from V and 4 bases from J; bases unmatched to any gene: 7. CDR3 bases: TGTGCCAGCAGCCAAGATACCGGACAGGGAGGCACCGGGGAGCTGTTTTTT. Translation: CASSQDTGQGGTGELFF.

The count of this clone is one. The CDR3 nucleotides read TGTGCCAGCAGTATAGACGGGACAGGAAATGAAAAACTGTTTTTT. It translates to CASSIDGTGNEKLFF. The chain carries TRBV2 and TRBJ1-4; TRBD1 matches 8 bases. Trimming cost V 5 bases and J 5 bases; bases outside gene matches: 7. This CDR3 has 15 residues. The germline gives CDR1 SNHLY, CDR2 FYNNEI. The full variable domain, in which reference TRBV2 and TRBJ1-4 provide the parts outside the CDR3, is EPEVTQTPSHQVTQMGQEVILRCVPISNHLYFYWYRQILGQKVEFLVSFYNNEISEKSEIFDDQFSVERPDGSNFTLKIRSTKLEDSAMYFCASSIDGTGNEKLFFGSGTQLSVL.

The chain carries TRBV5-1 and TRBJ2-6, with 10 bases identical to TRBD2. From germline, CDR1 is SGHRS and CDR2 YFSETQ. The CDR3 runs 17 residues. Trimming took 3 bases from V and 1 from J; bases not matched to a gene: 4. DNA for the CDR3: TGCGCCAGCAGCTGGACTAGCGGAAGTTCTGGGGCCAACGTCCTGACTTTC. Its protein product is CASSWTSGSSGANVLTF. The full variable domain, in which reference TRBV5-1 and TRBJ2-6 provide the parts outside the CDR3, is KAGVTQTPRYLIKTRGQQVTLSCSPISGHRSVSWYQQTPGQGLQFLFEYFSETQRNKGNFPGRFSGRQFSNSRSEMNVSTLELGDSALYLCASSWTSGSSGANVLTFGAGSRLTVL.

The chain carries TRBV19 and TRBJ2-7; the D gene is possibly TRBD2 (5 bases). CDR1 and CDR2 from the germline V gene are LNHDA and SQIVND (reference sequence). The germline V and J ends were trimmed by 0 bases and 2 bases, with 5 bases remaining between them. The CDR3 totals 13 residues. The CDR3 DNA is TGTGCCAGTAGTATAGACGGGACCTACGAGCAGTACTTC. This gives the protein CASSIDGTYEQYF. Using reference TRBV19 and TRBJ2-7 for the parts outside the CDR3, the full variable domain is DGGITQSPKYLFRKEGQNVTLSCEQNLNHDAMYWYRQDPGQGLRLIYYSQIVNDFQKGDIAEGYSVSREKKESFPLTVTSAQKNPTAFYLCASSIDGTYEQYFGPGTRLTVT.